The 25 T cell receptor beta chains below come from one sample, sequenced in a study of shared clonotypes between healthy human individuals. CD8 cells classed as naive were CD45RO-negative and positively selected for CCR7, excluding terminally differentiated effector memory CD45RA+ cells. TCRdb's table, derived via immunoSEQ multiplex PCR, lists solely in-frame clones and lacks some. The sample has approximately 810,000 clones; 80% to 95% are singletons. The specimen was naive CD8+ T cells sorted from blood. All receptors derive from a man aged 25 to 45 in good health.

The rearrangement uses TRBV29-1 and TRBJ2-6; D is undetermined. V was trimmed by 1 base and J by 0 bases, leaving 7 bases between them. This CDR3 comprises 15 residues. CDR1 is SQVTM, CDR2 ANQGSEA, per germline. CDR3 in amino acids: CSVEGTVSGANVLTF. The CDR3 nucleotides read TGCAGCGTTGAAGGTACGGTCTCTGGGGCCAACGTCCTGACTTTC.

This clone has more than one count but fewer than ten. The chain carries TRBV7-9 and TRBJ2-1, with D perhaps matching TRBD2 (5 bases). The CDR3 runs to 13 residues. V lost 8 bases and J 5 bases, leaving 13 bases between the germline ends. Per the germline V gene, CDR1 is SEHNR and CDR2 is FQNEAQ (reference sequence). Written as DNA, the CDR3 is TGTGCCAGCGAGGGTGACTCGCACAATGAGCAGTTCTTC. Translated: CASEGDSHNEQFF.

This clone was counted only a few times. The chain uses TRBV7-3 and TRBJ2-1, with D possibly being TRBD1 or TRBD2 (5 bases each). Trimming shortened V by 4 bases and J by 10 bases, and 23 bases separated the two germline ends. Per the germline V gene, CDR1 is SGHTA and CDR2 is FQGTGA. The CDR3 is 16 residues long. The CDR3 loop is CASSSAGTQNLGEQFF. CDR3 coding DNA: TGTGCCAGCAGCTCCGCCGGGACGCAAAACTTAGGGGAGCAGTTCTTC.

A single count supports this clone. The V gene is TRBV6-5, the J gene TRBJ2-7; D is possibly TRBD2 (6 bases). Between the trimmed V and J ends, which lost 0 bases and 4 bases, there was a span of 10 bases. This CDR3 contains 14 residues. Germline V CDR1 and CDR2: MNHEY, SVGAGI. CDR3 sequence (DNA): TGTGCCAGCAGTTACTCCCAGGCGGGGTACGAGCAGTACTTC. It translates to CASSYSQAGYEQYF.

The J gene is TRBJ2-1, the V gene TRBV9; D not resolved. Trimming removed 3 bases from V and 2 bases from J, with 6 bases in between. CDR1 is SGDLS and CDR2 is YYNGEE in the germline V gene. The CDR3 extends over 13 amino acids. The CDR3 DNA sequence: TGTGCCAGCAGCGGGGTGACCTACAATGAGCAGTTCTTC. Amino acids: CASSGVTYNEQFF. Using reference TRBV9 and TRBJ2-1 for the parts outside the CDR3, the full variable domain is DSGVTQTPKHLITATGQRVTLRCSPRSGDLSVYWYQQSLDQGLQFLIQYYNGEERAKGNILERFSAQQFPDLHSELNLSSLELGDSALYFCASSGVTYNEQFFGPGTRLTVL.

CDR3 protein: CASSPLAAIYEQYF. The CDR3 nucleotides are TGTGCCAGCAGTCCCCTAGCGGCAATATACGAGCAGTACTTC. This chain connects TRBV6-6 to TRBJ2-7; TRBD2 aligns across 7 bases. The CDR3 consists of 14 residues. J gave up 4 bases and V 5 bases, and 8 bases lay outside the gene matches. Germline-derived CDR1 and CDR2 are MNHNY and SVGAGI (reference sequence).

The V call is TRBV19, the J call TRBJ2-1; D possibly corresponds to TRBD1 (5 bases). V lost 3 bases to trimming and J lost 4 bases, with 7 bases between them. This CDR3 has 13 amino acids. Germline CDR1 and CDR2: LNHDA and SQIVND (reference sequence). DNA for the CDR3: TGTGCCAGTAGTATGACAGATTACAATGAGCAGTTCTTC. Protein product: CASSMTDYNEQFF.

The V and J genes are TRBV11-2 and TRBJ2-7, with no clear D. V lost 5 bases, J lost 6 bases, and 20 bases lay in between. CDR1 and CDR2 (germline): SGHAT, FQNNGV. This CDR3 is built from 15 residues. DNA for the CDR3: TGTGCCAGCAGCGACTCCCTTCTGGGTTTGACCGAGCAGTACTTC. This encodes CASSDSLLGLTEQYF.

The chain combines TRBV4-3 with TRBJ1-2; D not resolved. Between the trimmed V and J ends, which lost 0 bases and 1 base, there was a span of 15 bases. Germline V gene sequence: CDR1 LGHNA, CDR2 YSLEER. This CDR3 region has 17 residues. This CDR3 reads CASSQDFLSLDNYGYTF. DNA for the CDR3: TGCGCCAGCAGCCAAGATTTTTTGAGTCTGGATAACTATGGCTACACCTTC.

Regarding this clone: A far more abundant clone sits one base away, making this likely a read error. The chain combines TRBV28 with TRBJ2-3; the match to TRBD2 covers 8 bases. The CDR3 has 15 amino acids. CDR1 is MDHEN and CDR2 is SYDVKM in the germline V gene. V gave up 5 bases and J gave up 0 bases; unmatched junction bases: 4. For the CDR3, the DNA is TGTGCCAGCAGTGCCTCTAGCGGGAGCACAGATACGCAGTATTTT. Translation: CASSASSGSTDTQYF.

The chain recombines TRBV4-1 with TRBJ2-7, with D possibly TRBD1 on 6 matching bases. The CDR3 extends over 17 amino acids. V was shortened by 0 bases and J by 3 bases, with 18 bases between the two germline ends. Per germline, CDR1 MGHRA and CDR2 YSYEKL. CDR3 nucleotides: TGCGCCAGCAGCCAAGAAGGAGTAGTTAGGGGGATCTACGAGCAGTACTTC. Translated: CASSQEGVVRGIYEQYF.

This rearrangement joins TRBV27 to TRBJ2-7; D is possibly TRBD2 (6 bases). Between the trimmed V and J ends, which lost 2 bases and 1 base, there was a span of 12 bases. The CDR3 is made up of 15 amino acids. Germline V gene lookup returns CDR1 MNHEY and CDR2 SMNVEV (reference sequence). The CDR3 region has the DNA TGTGCCAGCAGTTTAAGGAGGGGTAAGTCCTACGAGCAGTACTTC. This sequence encodes CASSLRRGKSYEQYF.

This clone was detected only once. The V gene is TRBV28, the J gene TRBJ2-1, with D uncertain. CDR3 length: 17 residues. CDR1 and CDR2 from the germline V gene are MDHEN and SYDVKM. The ends were cut back, 2 bases at V and 2 bases at J, with 16 bases in the middle. CDR3 protein: CASSLPRSRTPYNEQFF. Here the CDR3 DNA reads TGTGCCAGCAGTTTACCCCGGTCTCGTACCCCCTACAATGAGCAGTTCTTC.

CDR3 amino acids: CASSLVVPAGEQYF. CDR3 in DNA: TGTGCCAGCAGTTTGGTGGTCCCGGCGGGAGAGCAGTACTTC. V gene TRBV27 combines with J gene TRBJ2-7, with TRBD2 as a possible D gene (6 bases). The V gene lost 3 bases and the J gene lost 7 bases, with 16 bases spanning the gap. Germline loops: CDR1 MNHEY, CDR2 SMNVEV (reference sequence). The CDR3 extends over 14 amino acids.

The genes are TRBV7-3 and TRBJ2-7; the D gene is possibly TRBD2 (5 bases). The CDR3 covers 13 residues. Trimming took 5 bases from V and 1 from J, leaving 9 bases between them. Germline CDR1 reads SGHTA; CDR2 reads FQGTGA. The CDR3, as DNA: TGTGCCAGCAGCCAGGACTCTTCCTACGAGCAGTACTTC. It translates to CASSQDSSYEQYF.

The gene calls are TRBV2 and TRBJ1-5; 7 bases agree with TRBD1. The germline CDR1 and CDR2 sequences are SNHLY and FYNNEI. V shed 8 bases, J shed 1 base, and the junction held 11 bases outside the gene matches. There are 16 residues in the CDR3. In DNA, the CDR3 is TGTGCCAGCGCCAGGGACAGCCCGTTCAGCAATCAGCCCCAGCATTTT. The encoded protein is CASARDSPFSNQPQHF. Using reference TRBV2 and TRBJ1-5 for the parts outside the CDR3, the full variable domain is EPEVTQTPSHQVTQMGQEVILRCVPISNHLYFYWYRQILGQKVEFLVSFYNNEISEKSEIFDDQFSVERPDGSNFTLKIRSTKLEDSAMYFCASARDSPFSNQPQHFGDGTRLSIL.

This clone was counted a few times. V gene TRBV4-1 combines with J gene TRBJ1-5, with D possibly being TRBD1 (6 bases). The CDR3 sequence is 16 residues long. With 2 bases removed from V and 6 bases from J, the gap between germline ends came to 17 bases. Per germline, CDR1 MGHRA and CDR2 YSYEKL. CDR3 residues: CASSQTGLTGAQPQHF. In nucleotides, the CDR3 is TGCGCCAGCAGCCAAACAGGACTGACAGGAGCTCAGCCCCAGCATTTT.

The J gene is TRBJ2-7, the V gene TRBV4-1; 9 bases fit TRBD2. CDR1 and CDR2 from the germline V gene are MGHRA and YSYEKL. The CDR3 extends over 16 amino acids. Losses at the gene ends were 1 base for V and 2 bases for J; bases not matched to a gene: 6. The DNA for the CDR3 is TGCGCCAGCAGCCAAGTTAGCGGGAGCGGTACCTACGAGCAGTACTTC. Translating it yields CASSQVSGSGTYEQYF.

This rearrangement joins TRBV2 to TRBJ2-3, with 7 bases matching TRBD2. CDR3 length equals 19 residues. V gave up 2 bases and J gave up 1 base; unmatched junction bases: 15. Germline CDR1 and CDR2: SNHLY and FYNNEI. For the CDR3, the DNA is TGTGCCAGCAGTGAATCGGGTCTAGCGGCCCAACGAGGCACAGATACGCAGTATTTT. This translates into CASSESGLAAQRGTDTQYF.

The chain combines TRBV5-1 with TRBJ2-7; 9 nucleotides line up with TRBD1. The CDR3 sequence is 15 residues long. Per the germline V gene, CDR1 is SGHRS and CDR2 is YFSETQ. With V trimmed by 4 bases and J by 2 bases, 7 bases remained unmatched. CDR3 sequence (DNA): TGCGCCAGCAGCCAGGGACAGGGAGTCCCCTACGAGCAGTACTTC. Translation: CASSQGQGVPYEQYF.

The chain uses TRBV7-6 and TRBJ2-3; unclear D gene. Germline CDR1 SGHVS, CDR2 FNYEAQ. The V end lost 1 base, the J end lost 3 bases, and 11 bases lay between the germline ends. This CDR3 region has 15 residues. CDR3 bases: TGTGCCAGCAGCTTAGTTTCCGAACGGACAGATACGCAGTATTTT. This translates into CASSLVSERTDTQYF.

This clone was picked up one time. This sequence joins TRBV11-3 and TRBJ2-2, with 7 bases lining up with TRBD2. The CDR3 sequence is 12 residues long. After removal of 8 bases from V and 6 bases from J, the junction contained 3 bases not matched to a gene. The germline V gene encodes CDR1 SGHNT and CDR2 YENEEA. The DNA of the CDR3 is TGTGCCAGCGGGGAGGGGTCCGGGGAGCTGTTTTTT. Amino acids: CASGEGSGELFF.

This rearrangement joins TRBV5-6 to TRBJ1-1; no reliable D call. V was cut by 2 bases and J by 0 bases, with 2 bases left in between. CDR1 SGHDT and CDR2 YYEEEE come from the germline V gene. This CDR3 contains 12 residues. This CDR3 reads CASSFMNTEAFF. DNA of the CDR3: TGTGCCAGCAGCTTTATGAACACTGAAGCTTTCTTT.

This clone was counted between two and nine times. This rearrangement joins TRBV21-1 to TRBJ2-1; the D call TRBD2 from the table was never checked on the DNA. TRBV21-1 is listed as a pseudogene. CDR3 size: 15 residues. CDR3 nucleotide sequence: TGTGCCAGCAGCAGCCCGACTAGCGGGGACAATGAGCAGTTCTTC. The encoded protein is CASSSPTSGDNEQFF.

The CDR3 coding sequence is TGTGCCAGCAGCTTTAGCAATGAGCAGTTCTTC. It codes for CASSFSNEQFF. This chain joins TRBV7-9 and TRBJ2-1; D gene uncertain. The CDR3 has 11 residues. Looked up from germline, CDR1 is SEHNR and CDR2 is FQNEAQ (reference sequence). V lost 3 bases, J lost 6 bases, and 3 bases lay in between.